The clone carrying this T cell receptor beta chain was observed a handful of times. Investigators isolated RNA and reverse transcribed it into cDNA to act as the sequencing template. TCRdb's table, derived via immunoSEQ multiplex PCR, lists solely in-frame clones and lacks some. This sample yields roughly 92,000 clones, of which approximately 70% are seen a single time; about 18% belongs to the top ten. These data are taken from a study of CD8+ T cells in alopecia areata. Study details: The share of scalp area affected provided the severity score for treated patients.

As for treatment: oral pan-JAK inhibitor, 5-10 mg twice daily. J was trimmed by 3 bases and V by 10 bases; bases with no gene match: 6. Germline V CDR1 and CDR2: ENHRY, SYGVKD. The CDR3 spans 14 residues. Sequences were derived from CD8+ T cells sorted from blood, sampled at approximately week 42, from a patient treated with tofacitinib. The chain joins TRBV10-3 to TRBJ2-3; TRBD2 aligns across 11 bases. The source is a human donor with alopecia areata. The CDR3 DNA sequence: TGTGCCACGTTAGCGGGGGGGCCGACAGATACGCAGTATTTT. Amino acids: CATLAGGPTDTQYF.